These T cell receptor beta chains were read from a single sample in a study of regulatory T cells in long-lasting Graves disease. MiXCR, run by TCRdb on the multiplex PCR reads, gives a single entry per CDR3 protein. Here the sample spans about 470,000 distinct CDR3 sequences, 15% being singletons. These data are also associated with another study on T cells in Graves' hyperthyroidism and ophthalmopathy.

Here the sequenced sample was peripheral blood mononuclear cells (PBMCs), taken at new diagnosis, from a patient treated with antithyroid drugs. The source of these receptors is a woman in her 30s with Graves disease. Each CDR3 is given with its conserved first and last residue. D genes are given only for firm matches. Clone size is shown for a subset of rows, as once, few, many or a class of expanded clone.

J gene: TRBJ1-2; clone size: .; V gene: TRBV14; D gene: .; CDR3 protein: CASSPIQLGRLYGYTF; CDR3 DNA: TGTGCCAGCAGCCCAATACAACTAGGACGGCTTTATGGCTACACCTTC
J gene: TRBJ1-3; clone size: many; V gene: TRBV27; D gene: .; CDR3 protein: CASSSLGQTGNTIYF; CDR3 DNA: TGTGCCAGCAGTTCCCTGGGGCAGACTGGAAACACCATATATTTT
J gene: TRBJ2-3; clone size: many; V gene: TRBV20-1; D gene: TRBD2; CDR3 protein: CSARTGTSGRAPDTQYF; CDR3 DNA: TGCAGTGCTAGAACCGGGACTAGCGGGAGGGCCCCAGATACGCAGTATTTT
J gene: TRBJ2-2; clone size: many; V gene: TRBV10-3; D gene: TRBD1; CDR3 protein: CAIRGTGDGTGELFF; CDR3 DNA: TGTGCCATCAGGGGGACAGGGGACGGCACCGGGGAGCTGTTTTTT
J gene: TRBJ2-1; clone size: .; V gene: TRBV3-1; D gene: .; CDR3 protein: CASSPRVPAAYNEQFF; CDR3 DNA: TGTGCCAGCAGCCCGCGGGTACCAGCGGCCTACAATGAGCAGTTCTTC
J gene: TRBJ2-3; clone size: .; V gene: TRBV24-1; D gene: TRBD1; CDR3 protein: CATSDSGTGRDTQYF; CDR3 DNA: TGTGCCACCAGTGACTCCGGGACAGGGCGGGATACGCAGTATTTT
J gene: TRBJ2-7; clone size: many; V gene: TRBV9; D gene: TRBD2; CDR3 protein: CASSAAGGWGEQYF; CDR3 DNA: TGTGCCAGCAGCGCAGCGGGGGGCTGGGGCGAGCAGTACTTC
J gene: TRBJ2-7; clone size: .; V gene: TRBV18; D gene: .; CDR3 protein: CASSPEAGPEQYF; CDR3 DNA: TGTGCCAGCTCACCGGAGGCGGGGCCCGAGCAGTACTTC
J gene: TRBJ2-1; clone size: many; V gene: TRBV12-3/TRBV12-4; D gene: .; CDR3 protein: CASSVRQGNEQFF; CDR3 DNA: TGTGCCAGTTCGGTGAGGCAGGGCAATGAGCAGTTCTTC
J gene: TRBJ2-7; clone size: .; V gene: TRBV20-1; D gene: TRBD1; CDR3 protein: CSASGQAVSGEQYF; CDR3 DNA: TGCAGTGCTTCCGGACAGGCAGTTTCGGGTGAGCAGTACTTC
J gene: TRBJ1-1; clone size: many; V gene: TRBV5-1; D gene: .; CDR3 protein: CASSLDWGMNTEAFF; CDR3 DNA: TGCGCCAGCAGCTTGGATTGGGGGATGAACACTGAAGCTTTCTTT
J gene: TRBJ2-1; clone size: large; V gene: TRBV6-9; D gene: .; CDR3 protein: CASSYGSEQFF; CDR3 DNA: TGTGCCAGCAGTTACGGGAGTGAGCAGTTCTTC
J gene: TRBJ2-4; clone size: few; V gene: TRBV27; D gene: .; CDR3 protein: CASSLSGLNIQYF; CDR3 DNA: TGTGCCAGCAGTTTATCTGGGCTAAACATTCAGTACTTC
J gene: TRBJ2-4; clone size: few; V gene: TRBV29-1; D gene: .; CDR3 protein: CSVAGIDIQYF; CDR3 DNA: TGCAGCGTTGCGGGGATAGACATTCAGTACTTC
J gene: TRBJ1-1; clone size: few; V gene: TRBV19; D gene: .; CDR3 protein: CASSKETVNTEAFF; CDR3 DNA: TGTGCCAGTAGTAAGGAGACGGTGAACACTGAAGCTTTCTTT
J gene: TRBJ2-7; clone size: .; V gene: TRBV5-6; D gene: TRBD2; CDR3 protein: CASSLDPSGSGYEQYF; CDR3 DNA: TGTGCCAGCAGCTTGGATCCTAGCGGGAGTGGGTACGAGCAGTACTTC
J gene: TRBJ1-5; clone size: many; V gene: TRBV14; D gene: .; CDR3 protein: CASSFEANQPQHF; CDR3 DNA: TGTGCCAGCTCGTTTGAGGCAAATCAGCCCCAGCATTTT
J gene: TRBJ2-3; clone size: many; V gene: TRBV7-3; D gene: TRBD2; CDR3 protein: CASSLMGLAATDTQYF; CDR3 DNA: TGTGCCAGCAGCTTAATGGGACTAGCGGCCACAGATACGCAGTATTTT
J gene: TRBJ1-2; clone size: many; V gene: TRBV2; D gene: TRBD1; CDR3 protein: CASSRNRGVDYGYTF; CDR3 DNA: TGTGCCAGCAGTCGGAACAGGGGCGTCGACTATGGCTACACCTTC
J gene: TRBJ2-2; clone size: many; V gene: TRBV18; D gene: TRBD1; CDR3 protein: CASSPVGQGSGELFF; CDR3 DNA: TGTGCCAGCTCACCGGTTGGACAGGGCTCCGGGGAGCTGTTTTTT
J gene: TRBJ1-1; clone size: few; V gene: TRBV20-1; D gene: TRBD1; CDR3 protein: CSARTPGQLNTEAFF; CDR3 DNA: TGCAGTGCTAGAACTCCGGGACAGCTTAACACTGAAGCTTTCTTT
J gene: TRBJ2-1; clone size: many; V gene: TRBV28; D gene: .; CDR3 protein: CASSPALTLYNEQFF; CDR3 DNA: TGTGCCAGCAGCCCGGCTTTAACCCTATACAATGAGCAGTTCTTC
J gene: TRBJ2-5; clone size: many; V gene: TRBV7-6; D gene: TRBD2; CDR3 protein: CASSFLGLAGQETQYF; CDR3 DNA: TGTGCCAGCAGCTTTTTAGGACTAGCGGGACAAGAGACCCAGTACTTC
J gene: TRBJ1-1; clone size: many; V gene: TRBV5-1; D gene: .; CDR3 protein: CASSDTVNTEAFF; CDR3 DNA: TGTGCCAGCAGTGACACAGTGAACACTGAAGCTTTCTTT
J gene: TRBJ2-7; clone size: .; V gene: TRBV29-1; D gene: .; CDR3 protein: CSVYNRASLGHEQYF; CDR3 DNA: TGCAGCGTTTACAACCGGGCCTCCCTTGGGCACGAGCAGTACTTC
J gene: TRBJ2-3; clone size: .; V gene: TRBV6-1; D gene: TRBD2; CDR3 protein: CASSLTSGERHTQYF; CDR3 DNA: TGTGCCAGCAGCCTGACTAGCGGGGAACGCCATACGCAGTATTTT
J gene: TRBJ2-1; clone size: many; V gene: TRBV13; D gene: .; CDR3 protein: CASGVYRSYNEQFF; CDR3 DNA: TGTGCCAGCGGGGTATACCGCTCCTACAATGAGCAGTTCTTC
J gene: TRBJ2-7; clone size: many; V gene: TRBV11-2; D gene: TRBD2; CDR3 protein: CASSRLAVSYEQYF; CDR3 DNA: TGTGCCAGCAGCAGACTAGCGGTCTCCTACGAGCAGTACTTC
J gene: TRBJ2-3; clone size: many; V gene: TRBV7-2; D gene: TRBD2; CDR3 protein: CASSLIPSGSGTDTQYF; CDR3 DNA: TGTGCCAGCAGCTTAATTCCTAGCGGGAGTGGGACAGATACGCAGTATTTT
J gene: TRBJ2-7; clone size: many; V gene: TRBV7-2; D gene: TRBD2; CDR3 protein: CASSLVMGTSGRKSGEQYF; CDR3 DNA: TGTGCCAGCAGCTTAGTTATGGGGACTAGCGGGAGGAAGTCGGGCGAGCAGTACTTC
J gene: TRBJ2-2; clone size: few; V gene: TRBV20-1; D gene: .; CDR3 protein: CSARDPAGTGELFF; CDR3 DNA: TGCAGTGCTAGAGACCCCGCTGGGACCGGGGAGCTGTTTTTT
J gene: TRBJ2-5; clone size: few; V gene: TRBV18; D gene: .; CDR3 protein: CASSPRDRSQETQYF; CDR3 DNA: TGTGCCAGCTCACCCCGAGACAGGAGCCAAGAGACCCAGTACTTC
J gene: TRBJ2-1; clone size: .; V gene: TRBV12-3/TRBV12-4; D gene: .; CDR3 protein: CASSLSGSRVNEQFF; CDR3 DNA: TGTGCCAGCAGTTTATCAGGGAGTAGGGTCAATGAGCAGTTCTTC
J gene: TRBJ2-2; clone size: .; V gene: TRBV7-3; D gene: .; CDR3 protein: CASRPNIKRQTGELFF; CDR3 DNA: TGTGCCAGCAGACCGAACATTAAAAGACAGACCGGGGAGCTGTTTTTT
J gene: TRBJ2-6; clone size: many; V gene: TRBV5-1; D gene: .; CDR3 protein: CASSIPLSGANVLTF; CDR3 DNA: TGCGCCAGCAGCATCCCGCTGTCTGGGGCCAACGTCCTGACTTTC
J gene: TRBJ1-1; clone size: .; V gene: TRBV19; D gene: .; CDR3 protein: CASSIGGVEAFF; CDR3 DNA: TGTGCCAGTAGTATAGGGGGGGTTGAAGCTTTCTTT
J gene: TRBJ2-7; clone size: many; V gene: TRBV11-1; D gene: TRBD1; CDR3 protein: CASATGGITGEQYF; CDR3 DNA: TGTGCCAGCGCAACAGGGGGAATAACGGGCGAGCAGTACTTC
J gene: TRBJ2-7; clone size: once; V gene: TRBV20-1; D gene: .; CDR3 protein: CSARGEDEQQYF; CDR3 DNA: TGCAGTGCTAGGGGGGAGGACGAGCAGCAGTACTTC
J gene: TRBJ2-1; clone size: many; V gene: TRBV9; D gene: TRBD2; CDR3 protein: CASSVVAGTSYNEQFF; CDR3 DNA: TGTGCCAGCAGCGTAGTAGCGGGAACGTCGTACAATGAGCAGTTCTTC
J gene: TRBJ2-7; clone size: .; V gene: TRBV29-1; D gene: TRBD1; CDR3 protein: CSASNRGRRDEQYF; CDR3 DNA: TGCAGCGCCTCCAACAGGGGACGACGGGACGAGCAGTACTTC
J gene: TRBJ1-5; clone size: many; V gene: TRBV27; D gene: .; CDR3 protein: CASSLMGFGNQPQHF; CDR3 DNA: TGTGCCAGCAGTTTAATGGGATTTGGCAATCAGCCCCAGCATTTT
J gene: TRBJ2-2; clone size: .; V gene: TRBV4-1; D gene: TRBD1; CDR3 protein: CASRTFRDRVGTGELFF; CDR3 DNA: TGCGCCAGCCGAACCTTCCGGGACAGGGTTGGCACCGGGGAGCTGTTTTTT